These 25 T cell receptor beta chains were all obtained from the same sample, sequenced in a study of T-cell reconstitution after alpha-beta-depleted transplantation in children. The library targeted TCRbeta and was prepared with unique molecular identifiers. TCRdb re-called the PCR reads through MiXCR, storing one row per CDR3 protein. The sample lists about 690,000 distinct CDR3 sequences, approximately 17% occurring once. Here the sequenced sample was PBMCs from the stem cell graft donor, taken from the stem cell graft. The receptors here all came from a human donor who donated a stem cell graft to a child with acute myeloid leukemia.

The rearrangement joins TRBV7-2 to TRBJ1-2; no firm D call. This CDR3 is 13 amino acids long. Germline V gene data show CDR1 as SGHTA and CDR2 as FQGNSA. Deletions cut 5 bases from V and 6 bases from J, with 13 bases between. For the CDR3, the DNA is TGTGCCAGCAGCCGAAGAGGTTTAGATGGCTACACCTTC. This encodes CASSRRGLDGYTF.

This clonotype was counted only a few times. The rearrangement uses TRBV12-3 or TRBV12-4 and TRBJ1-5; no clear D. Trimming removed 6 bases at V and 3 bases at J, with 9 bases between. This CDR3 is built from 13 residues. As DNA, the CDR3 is TGTGCCAGCAGGCCGGGTTACAATCAGCCCCAGCATTTT. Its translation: CASRPGYNQPQHF.

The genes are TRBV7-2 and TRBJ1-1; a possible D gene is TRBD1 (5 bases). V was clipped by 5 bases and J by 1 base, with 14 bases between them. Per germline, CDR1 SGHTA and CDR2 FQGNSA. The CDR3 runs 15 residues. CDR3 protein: CASSQTGPGNTEAFF. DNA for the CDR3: TGTGCCAGCAGCCAAACGGGACCGGGGAACACTGAAGCTTTCTTT.

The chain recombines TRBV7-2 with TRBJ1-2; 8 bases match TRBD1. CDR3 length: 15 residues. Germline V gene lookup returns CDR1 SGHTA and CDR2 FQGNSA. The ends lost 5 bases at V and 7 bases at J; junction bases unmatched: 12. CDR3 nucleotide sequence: TGTGCCAGCAGCACCCGACAGGGGCTCGATGGTGGCTACACCTTC. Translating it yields CASSTRQGLDGGYTF.

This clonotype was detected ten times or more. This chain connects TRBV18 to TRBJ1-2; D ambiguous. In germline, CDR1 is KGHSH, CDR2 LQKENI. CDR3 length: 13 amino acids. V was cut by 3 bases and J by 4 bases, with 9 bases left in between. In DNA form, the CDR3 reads TGTGCCAGCTCACCTCCGGATTTCTATGGCTACACCTTC. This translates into CASSPPDFYGYTF.

CDR3 DNA sequence: TGTGCCAGCAGCCCGTCGACAGGAGGGAACACTGAAGCTTTCTTT. Encoded protein: CASSPSTGGNTEAFF. The chain links TRBV3-1 to TRBJ1-1; tentative D call: TRBD1 (6 bases). CDR1 is LGHDT, CDR2 YNNKEL, per germline (reference sequence). The CDR3 totals 15 residues. Deletions cut 4 bases from V and 1 base from J, with 13 bases between.

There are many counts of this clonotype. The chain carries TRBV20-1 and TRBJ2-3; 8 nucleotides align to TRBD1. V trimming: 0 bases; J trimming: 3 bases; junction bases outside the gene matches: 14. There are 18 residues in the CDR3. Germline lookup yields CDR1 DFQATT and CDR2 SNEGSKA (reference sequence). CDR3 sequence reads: CSARDLDPGQAATDTQYF. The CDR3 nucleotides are TGCAGTGCTAGAGATCTCGATCCGGGACAGGCGGCGACAGATACGCAGTATTTT.

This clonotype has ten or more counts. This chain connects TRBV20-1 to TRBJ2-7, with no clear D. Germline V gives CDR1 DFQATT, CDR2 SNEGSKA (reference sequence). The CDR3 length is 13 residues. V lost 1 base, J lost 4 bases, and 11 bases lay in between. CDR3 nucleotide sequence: TGCAGTGCTAGAGGGACGGACGGGTACGAGCAGTACTTC. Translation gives CSARGTDGYEQYF.

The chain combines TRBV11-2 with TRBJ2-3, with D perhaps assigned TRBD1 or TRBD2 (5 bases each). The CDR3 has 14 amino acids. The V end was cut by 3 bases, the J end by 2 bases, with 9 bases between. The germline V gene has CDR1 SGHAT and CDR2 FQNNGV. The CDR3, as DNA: TGTGCCAGCAGCTTTGGGGACCTCACAGATACGCAGTATTTT. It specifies CASSFGDLTDTQYF.

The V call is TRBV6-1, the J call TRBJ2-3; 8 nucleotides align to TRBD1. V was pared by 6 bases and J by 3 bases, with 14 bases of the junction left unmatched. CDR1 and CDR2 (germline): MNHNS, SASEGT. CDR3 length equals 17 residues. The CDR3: CASRDAGGRGQTDTQYF. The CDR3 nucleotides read TGTGCCAGCAGAGACGCAGGGGGCAGGGGGCAGACAGATACGCAGTATTTT.

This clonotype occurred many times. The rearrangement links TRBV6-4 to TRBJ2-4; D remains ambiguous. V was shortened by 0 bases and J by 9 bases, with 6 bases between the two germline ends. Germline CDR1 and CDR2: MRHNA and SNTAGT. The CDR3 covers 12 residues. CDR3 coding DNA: TGTGCCAGCAGTGACTCCTTGGGCATTCAGTACTTC. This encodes CASSDSLGIQYF.

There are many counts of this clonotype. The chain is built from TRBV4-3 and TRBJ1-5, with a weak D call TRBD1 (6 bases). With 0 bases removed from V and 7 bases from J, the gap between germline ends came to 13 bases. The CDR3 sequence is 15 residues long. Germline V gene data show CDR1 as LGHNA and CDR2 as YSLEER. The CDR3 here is CASSQEQGTRQPQHF. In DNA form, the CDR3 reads TGCGCCAGCAGCCAAGAGCAGGGGACCAGGCAGCCCCAGCATTTT.

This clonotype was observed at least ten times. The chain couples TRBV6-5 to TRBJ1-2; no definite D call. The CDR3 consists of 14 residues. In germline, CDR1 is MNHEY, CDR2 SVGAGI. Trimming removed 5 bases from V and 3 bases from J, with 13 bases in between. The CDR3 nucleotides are TGTGCCAGCAGTAGTCGAGGGATCGACTATGGCTACACCTTC. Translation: CASSSRGIDYGYTF.

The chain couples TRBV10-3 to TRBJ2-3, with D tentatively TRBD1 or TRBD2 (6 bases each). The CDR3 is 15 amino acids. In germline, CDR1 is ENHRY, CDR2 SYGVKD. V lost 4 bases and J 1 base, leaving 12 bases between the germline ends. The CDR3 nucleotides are TGTGCCATCAGTGGAGGGGGGTTGGGCACAGATACGCAGTATTTT. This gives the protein CAISGGGLGTDTQYF.

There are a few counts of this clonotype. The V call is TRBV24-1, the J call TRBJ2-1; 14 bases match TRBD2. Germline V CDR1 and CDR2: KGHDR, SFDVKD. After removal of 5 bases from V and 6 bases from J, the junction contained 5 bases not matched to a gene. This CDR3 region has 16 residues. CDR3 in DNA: TGTGCCACCAGTGGCGGGACTAGCGGGGGTCTCAATGAGCAGTTCTTC. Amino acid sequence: CATSGGTSGGLNEQFF.

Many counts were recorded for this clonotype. The CDR3 here is CSARARRTGGGYGYTF. CDR3 nucleotides: TGCAGTGCTAGAGCCCGCCGGACAGGGGGCGGCTATGGCTACACCTTC. J is TRBJ1-2 and V is TRBV20-1; 11 bases map to TRBD1. This CDR3 comprises 16 residues. With 1 base clipped from V and 4 bases from J, the junction kept 8 bases outside the gene matches. From germline, CDR1 is DFQATT and CDR2 SNEGSKA (reference sequence).

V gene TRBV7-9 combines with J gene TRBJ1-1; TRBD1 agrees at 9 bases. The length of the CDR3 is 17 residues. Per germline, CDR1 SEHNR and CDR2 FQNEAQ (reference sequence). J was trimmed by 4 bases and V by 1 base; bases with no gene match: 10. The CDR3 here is CASSLGSGQGWSTEAFF. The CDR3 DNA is TGTGCCAGCAGCTTAGGCTCGGGACAGGGATGGAGCACTGAAGCTTTCTTT.

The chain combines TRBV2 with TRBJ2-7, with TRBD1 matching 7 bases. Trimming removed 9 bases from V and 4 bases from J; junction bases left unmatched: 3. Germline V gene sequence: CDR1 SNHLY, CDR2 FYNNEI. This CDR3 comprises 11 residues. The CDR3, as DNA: TGTGCCAGGGGACAGATTTACGAGCAGTACTTC. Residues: CARGQIYEQYF.

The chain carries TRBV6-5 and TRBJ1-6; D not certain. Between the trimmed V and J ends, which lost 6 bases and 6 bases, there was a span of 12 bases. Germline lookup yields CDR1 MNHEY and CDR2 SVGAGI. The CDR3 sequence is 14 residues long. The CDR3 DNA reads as TGTGCCAGCAGACCGGGATCCGCTAATTCACCCCTCCACTTT. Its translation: CASRPGSANSPLHF.

This CDR3 reads CASSLGLSTQPQHF. The DNA for the CDR3 is TGTGCCAGCAGCTTAGGATTGTCGACTCAGCCCCAGCATTTT. This chain joins TRBV11-2 and TRBJ1-5; D uncertain. CDR1 SGHAT and CDR2 FQNNGV come from the germline V gene. The ends were cut back, 1 base at V and 6 bases at J, with 10 bases in the middle. CDR3 length equals 14 residues.

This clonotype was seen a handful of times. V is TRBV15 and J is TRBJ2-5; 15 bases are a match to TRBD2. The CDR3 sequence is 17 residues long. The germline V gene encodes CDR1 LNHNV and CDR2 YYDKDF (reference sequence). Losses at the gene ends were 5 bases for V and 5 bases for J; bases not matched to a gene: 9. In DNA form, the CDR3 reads TGTGCCACCAGCGGGGGACTAGCGGGGGGCACTATGGAGACCCAGTACTTC. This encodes CATSGGLAGGTMETQYF.

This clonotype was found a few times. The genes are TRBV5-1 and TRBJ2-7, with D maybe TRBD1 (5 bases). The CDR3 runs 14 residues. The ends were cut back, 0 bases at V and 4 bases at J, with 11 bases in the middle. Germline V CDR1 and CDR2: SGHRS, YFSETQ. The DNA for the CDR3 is TGCGCCAGCAGCTTGGTTGGCAGGGAATACGAGCAGTACTTC. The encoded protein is CASSLVGREYEQYF.

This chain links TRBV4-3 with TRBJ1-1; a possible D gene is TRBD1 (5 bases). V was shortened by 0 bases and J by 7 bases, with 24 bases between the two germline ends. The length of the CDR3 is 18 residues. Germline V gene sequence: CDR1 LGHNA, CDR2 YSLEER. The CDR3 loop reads CASSQDYSPSVGLGEAFF. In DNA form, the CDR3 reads TGCGCCAGCAGCCAAGATTATAGTCCTTCTGTGGGGCTGGGTGAAGCTTTCTTT.

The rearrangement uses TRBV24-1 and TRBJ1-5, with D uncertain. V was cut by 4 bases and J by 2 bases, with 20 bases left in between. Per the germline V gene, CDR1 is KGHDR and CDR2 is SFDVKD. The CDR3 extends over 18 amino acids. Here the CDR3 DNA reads TGTGCCACCAGTGAGTCTCTAGGAGAGGGCTCTCGCAATCAGCCCCAGCATTTT. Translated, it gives CATSESLGEGSRNQPQHF.

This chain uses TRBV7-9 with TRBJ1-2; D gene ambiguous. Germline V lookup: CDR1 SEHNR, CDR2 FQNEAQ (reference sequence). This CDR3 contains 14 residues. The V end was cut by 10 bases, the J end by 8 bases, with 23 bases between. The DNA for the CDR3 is TGTGCCAATCTAGAATGGAAAGGGTCCGCGGGCTACACCTTC. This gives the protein CANLEWKGSAGYTF.